Listed below are T cell receptor beta chains from one sample, sequenced in a study of cytomegalovirus exposure and HLA in healthy donors. Only in-frame clones appear in the TCRdb table, and some are missing; sequencing was by immunoSEQ multiplex PCR. Here the sample spans just over 150,000 clones, around 80% being singletons. Sequenced material: PBMCs. The source is a man aged 45 to 65 in good health and CMV-seropositive. Both conserved end residues are part of each CDR3. The D gene is left open where the match is weak. Only some rows state a clone size, as once, few, many or a class for expanded clones.

TRBJ2-1	few	TRBV27	TRBD1	TGTGCCAGCACCCGCCACGGACAGGGGCCCAATGAGCAGTTCTTC	CASTRHGQGPNEQFF
TRBJ1-6	.	TRBV6-1	.	TGTGCCAGCAGTGAAGCGGCAGGGAATTCACCCCTCCACTTT	CASSEAAGNSPLHF
TRBJ1-5	.	TRBV6-1	TRBD1	TGTGCCAGCAGTCCGGACAGGGGCGCTCAGCCCCAGCATTTT	CASSPDRGAQPQHF
TRBJ1-1	few	TRBV5-1	.	TGCGCCAGCAGCTTGAATCTAATAGGGGACACTGAAGCTTTCTTT	CASSLNLIGDTEAFF
TRBJ1-1	.	TRBV6-5	TRBD1	TGTGCCAGCAGTTACTCCCCGGGGACAGGGGGCACTGAAGCTTTCTTT	CASSYSPGTGGTEAFF
TRBJ1-1	once	TRBV29-1	TRBD1	TGCAGCGTGTGGGACAGGGGGAGCCCTGAAGCTTTCTTT	CSVWDRGSPEAFF
TRBJ2-3	.	TRBV7-2	.	TGTGCCAGCTTAAGGACAGCCGATACGCAGTATTTT	CASLRTADTQYF
TRBJ1-5	.	TRBV2	TRBD1	TGTGCCAGCAGTCTAACTAGGGGGGACAGTGCTCTGCCCCAGCATTTT	CASSLTRGDSALPQHF
TRBJ2-5	.	TRBV6-1	TRBD2	TGTGCCAGCAGTGAATCCCCTACTGCTAGCGGGAGGGCTGGAGAGACCCAGTACTTC	CASSESPTASGRAGETQYF
TRBJ1-6	.	TRBV7-2	.	TGTGCCAGCAGCCCTCGGACAGCTAATTCACCCCTCCACTTT	CASSPRTANSPLHF
TRBJ2-5	.	TRBV7-9	TRBD2	TGTGCCAGCAGCTTAGTAGTAGCGGGACTAGGCGAGACCCAGTACTTC	CASSLVVAGLGETQYF
TRBJ1-5	.	TRBV5-6	.	TGTGCCAGCAGCTTGCGGGGGATGGAACAGCCCCAGCATTTT	CASSLRGMEQPQHF
TRBJ2-5	.	TRBV19	.	TGTGCCAGTAGTATGGGCAGAGGGGAGACCCAGTACTTC	CASSMGRGETQYF
TRBJ2-1	.	TRBV7-2	.	TGTGCCAGCAGCCGACAGCAGTTCAATGAGCAGTTCTTC	CASSRQQFNEQFF
TRBJ1-1	.	TRBV6-6	.	TGTGCCAGCAGGGGCAGGGGTGGTAGCACTGAAGCTTTCTTT	CASRGRGGSTEAFF
TRBJ1-3	.	TRBV6-5	.	TGTGCCACCGGGTCGACAGCGAGGAGAAACACCATATATTTT	CATGSTARRNTIYF
TRBJ1-1	.	TRBV10-3	.	TGTGCCATCAGTGAGAGGACAAACACTGAAGCTTTCTTT	CAISERTNTEAFF
TRBJ2-1	.	TRBV29-1	TRBD2	TGCAGCGTTAGGGGGACTAGCGGGCGCAATGAGCAGTTCTTC	CSVRGTSGRNEQFF
TRBJ2-3	.	TRBV7-3	TRBD2	TGTGCCAGCAGCTTATACGGGGGGGCATTTAGGACAGATACGCAGTATTTT	CASSLYGGAFRTDTQYF
TRBJ1-1	few	TRBV5-4	.	TGTGCCAGCAGCTTGTACAGGAACACTGAAGCTTTCTTT	CASSLYRNTEAFF
TRBJ2-1	.	TRBV5-4	.	TGTGCCAGCAGCTTACCGGGTTACAATGAGCAGTTCTTC	CASSLPGYNEQFF
TRBJ2-6	.	TRBV27	.	TGTGCCAGCAGCAACAGGGCCCATGGTTCGGGGGCCAACGTCCTGACTTTC	CASSNRAHGSGANVLTF
TRBJ1-1	.	TRBV30	TRBD1	TGTGCCTGGAGTCCAGGGGGGATGAACACTGAAGCTTTCTTT	CAWSPGGMNTEAFF
TRBJ1-4	.	TRBV5-1	TRBD1	TGCGCCAGCAGCATCACAGGGGCGGGCACGGAACTGTTTTTT	CASSITGAGTELFF
TRBJ1-4	.	TRBV6-1	TRBD1	TGTGCCAGCAGTGGGGACAGGGGGCCCCCTTCAACTAATGAAAAACTGTTTTTT	CASSGDRGPPSTNEKLFF
TRBJ1-5	once	TRBV27	TRBD1	TGTGCCAGCAGTAGACAGGGAATCAATCAGCCCCAGCATTTT	CASSRQGINQPQHF
TRBJ2-7	.	TRBV6-5	.	TGTGCCAGCAGTTACTCCGGGCCCGGGACCTACGAGCAGTACTTC	CASSYSGPGTYEQYF
TRBJ2-3	.	TRBV21-1	.	TGTGCCAGCAGCCGACGGACTAGCGGGAGTTTAGATACGCAGTATTTT	CASSRRTSGSLDTQYF
TRBJ1-1	.	TRBV5-4	TRBD1	TGTGCCAGCAGCTTGAGGGGGCAGAACACTGAAGCTTTCTTT	CASSLRGQNTEAFF
TRBJ2-5	.	TRBV7-3	TRBD2	TGTGCCAGCAGCCCCTCCGGCGCTGGGAGGGGAGAGACCCAGTACTTC	CASSPSGAGRGETQYF
TRBJ1-6	.	TRBV21-1	.	TGTGCCAGCAGCATGTCCGGGACAGAAAATTCACCCCTCCACTTT	CASSMSGTENSPLHF
TRBJ1-4	.	TRBV19	TRBD1	TGTGCCAGTAGTATGGACAGGGTAACCGAAAAACTGTTTTTT	CASSMDRVTEKLFF
TRBJ1-1	.	TRBV27	.	TGTGCCAGCAGTTCCACCCCCGGGGGATTGAACACTGAAGCTTTCTTT	CASSSTPGGLNTEAFF
TRBJ2-2	few	TRBV9	.	TGTGCCAGCAGCGTAGAAGGAGGGTCTAGCACCGGGGAGCTGTTTTTT	CASSVEGGSSTGELFF
TRBJ2-7	.	TRBV6-1	TRBD1	TGTGCCAGCAGTGATCGAGGGGGCCCGGCCGAGCAGTACTTC	CASSDRGGPAEQYF
TRBJ2-3	once	TRBV10-1	.	TGCGCCAGCAGTAAGGACTACACAGATACGCAGTATTTT	CASSKDYTDTQYF
TRBJ1-4	.	TRBV11-1	TRBD1	TGTGCCAGCAGCGTCGACAGGGATCGGAGTGAAAAACTGTTTTTT	CASSVDRDRSEKLFF
TRBJ2-2	.	TRBV27	.	TGTGCCAGCAGTTTCCGCTCCGACTACACCGGGGAGCTGTTTTTT	CASSFRSDYTGELFF
TRBJ2-4	.	TRBV19	TRBD1	TGTGCCAGTAGCCTTGGACAGGGGGCAAACATTCAGTACTTC	CASSLGQGANIQYF
TRBJ2-1	once	TRBV9	.	TGTGCCAGCAGCGTAGACCGAGGCCCTGAGGATGAGCAGTTCTTC	CASSVDRGPEDEQFF
TRBJ2-1	.	TRBV4-2	TRBD2	TGTGCCAGCAGCTCCTCCGGCGGGAGGTCCTACAATGAGCAGTTCTTC	CASSSSGGRSYNEQFF
TRBJ1-1	.	TRBV27	.	TGTGCCAGCAGTGGGGGGACCGCCTCAGGGAACACTGAAGCTTTCTTT	CASSGGTASGNTEAFF
TRBJ2-2	.	TRBV4-1	TRBD1	TGCGCCAGCAGCCAAGTTAGACAGGGGACCACCGGGGAGCTGTTTTTT	CASSQVRQGTTGELFF
TRBJ1-5	.	TRBV5-1	.	TGCGCCAGCAGCTTGGTAAGGGACAACAGCCTGCCGCCCCAGCATTTT	CASSLVRDNSLPPQHF
TRBJ2-5	.	TRBV13	.	TGTGCCAGCAGCTTAGCCAACCAAGAGACCCAGTACTTC	CASSLANQETQYF
TRBJ1-5	once	TRBV6-1	TRBD1	TGTGCCAGTACAGGGGACGGGGGCGCTTATCAGCCCCAGCATTTT	CASTGDGGAYQPQHF
TRBJ1-5	.	TRBV6-5	TRBD1	TGTGCCAGCAGCCGGGGGACAGGGGGTCGTCAGCCCCAGCATTTT	CASSRGTGGRQPQHF
TRBJ2-3	.	TRBV6-1	.	TGTGCCAGCAGAGGGGCGGCCACAGATACGCAGTATTTT	CASRGAATDTQYF
TRBJ2-4	.	TRBV25-1	TRBD1	TGTGCCAGCAGTGTCGACAGGGAAGGGCGAAACATTCAGTACTTC	CASSVDREGRNIQYF
TRBJ2-3	.	TRBV15	TRBD2	TGTGCCACCAGCCGACGAGCGGGACGGGGGAATTCAGATACGCAGTATTTT	CATSRRAGRGNSDTQYF
TRBJ2-7	.	TRBV7-3	TRBD2	TGTGCCAGCAGCTTGGGCGCTAGCGGGGGGGACGGCTCCTACGAGCAGTACTTC	CASSLGASGGDGSYEQYF
TRBJ1-2	.	TRBV7-9	.	TGTGCCAGCAGATCCAGGGTTGACTATGGCTACACCTTC	CASRSRVDYGYTF
TRBJ1-5	medium-sized	TRBV21-1	.	TGTGCCAGCTTTACCCTTATCGGGACAGGGGGTCTTCCACCCTTTCAGCCCCAGCATTTT	CASFTLIGTGGLPPFQPQHF
TRBJ2-1	.	TRBV27	.	TGTGCCAGCAGTTTATCGTACAGTAGCTCCTACAATGAGCAGTTCTTC	CASSLSYSSSYNEQFF